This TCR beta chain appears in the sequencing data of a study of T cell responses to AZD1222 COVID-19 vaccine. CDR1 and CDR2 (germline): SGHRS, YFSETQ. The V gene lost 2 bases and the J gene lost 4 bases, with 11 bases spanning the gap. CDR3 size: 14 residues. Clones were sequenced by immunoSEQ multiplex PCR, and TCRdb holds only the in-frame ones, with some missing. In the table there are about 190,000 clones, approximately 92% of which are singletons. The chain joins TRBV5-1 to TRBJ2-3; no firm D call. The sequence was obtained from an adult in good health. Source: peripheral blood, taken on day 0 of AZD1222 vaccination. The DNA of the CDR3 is TGCGCCAGCAGCTTCCCCAACAGACCAGATACGCAGTATTTT. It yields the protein CASSFPNRPDTQYF.